A single sample is the source of the 16 T cell receptor beta chains below, sequenced in a study of blood T cell repertoires in COVID-19. TCRdb's table, derived via immunoSEQ multiplex PCR, lists solely in-frame clones and lacks some. The top ten hold 1.6% of the sample, which has approximately 300,000 clones, more than 70% seen once. The material sequenced was peripheral blood. These receptors came from a woman aged 45-59 years with acute or convalescent COVID-19.

The chain joins TRBV27 to TRBJ1-2, with TRBD1 identical over 8 bases. The CDR3 spans 12 residues. V shed 5 bases, J shed 6 bases, and the junction held 2 bases outside the gene matches. CDR1 is MNHEY and CDR2 is SMNVEV in the germline V gene (reference sequence). The CDR3, as DNA: TGTGCCAGCAGTCTGACAGGGGATGGCTACACCTTC. Translation: CASSLTGDGYTF.

This clone has only a few counts. The chain combines TRBV30 with TRBJ2-7, with TRBD2 matching 13 bases. Germline CDR1 reads GTSNPN; CDR2 reads SVGIG (reference sequence). This CDR3 spans 15 amino acids. Unmatched junction bases numbered 0, after V lost 1 base and J lost 0 bases. The CDR3 region is CAWSGTSGSSYEQYF. The CDR3 nucleotides are TGTGCCTGGAGTGGGACTAGCGGGAGCTCCTACGAGCAGTACTTC.

The gene calls are TRBV7-3 and TRBJ2-2; 9 bases fit TRBD2. The germline gives CDR1 SGHTA, CDR2 FQGTGA. J lost 6 bases, V lost 8 bases, and 7 bases had no gene match. The CDR3 is 14 residues long. CDR3 DNA: TGTGCCAGCTTTAGCGGGAGCGTAGCCGGGGAGCTGTTTTTT. As protein: CASFSGSVAGELFF.

In DNA, the CDR3 is TGTGCCAGCAGTATAAGACAGGGGGGCACTGAAGCTTTCTTT. It is translated as CASSIRQGGTEAFF. The chain couples TRBV27 to TRBJ1-1; 9 positions match TRBD1. Germline lookup yields CDR1 MNHEY and CDR2 SMNVEV (reference sequence). This CDR3 comprises 14 residues. V was clipped by 5 bases and J by 4 bases; unmatched bases: 5.

The V gene is TRBV5-5, the J gene TRBJ1-5; D is unclear. CDR1 is SGHKS and CDR2 is YYEKEE in the germline V gene (reference sequence). Trimming left V 4 bases short and J 4 bases short, with 27 bases between. This CDR3 contains 19 residues. CDR3 sequence reads: CASSTTERRLGYRNQPQHF. CDR3 bases: TGTGCCAGCAGCACCACTGAACGGAGGCTCGGGTATCGGAATCAGCCCCAGCATTTT.

The V call is TRBV28, the J call TRBJ2-7, with TRBD1 matching over 8 bases. The CDR3 contains 13 residues. Germline V gene lookup returns CDR1 MDHEN and CDR2 SYDVKM. The V gene end was trimmed by 11 bases and the J gene end by 1 base; junction bases not matched to a gene: 7. Here the CDR3 DNA reads TGTGCCGGGCAAGGACAGGGATCCTACGAGCAGTACTTC. It specifies CAGQGQGSYEQYF.

The chain couples TRBV7-8 to TRBJ1-1; D remains ambiguous. Trimming removed 5 bases at V and 5 bases at J, with 9 bases between. Germline V CDR1 and CDR2: SGHVS, FQNEAQ. This CDR3 spans 12 amino acids. Written as DNA, the CDR3 is TGTGCCAGCAGCGGCGGGAGGACTGAAGCTTTCTTT. Protein: CASSGGRTEAFF.

V gene TRBV6-5 combines with J gene TRBJ2-3; 9 bases map to TRBD2. The length of the CDR3 is 15 residues. The ends lost 4 bases at V and 3 bases at J; junction bases unmatched: 5. CDR1 and CDR2 (germline): MNHEY, SVGAGI. CDR3 region: CASSLAGVGTDTQYF. CDR3 nucleotides: TGTGCCAGCAGTTTAGCGGGAGTGGGGACAGATACGCAGTATTTT.

A few counts support this clone. The chain recombines TRBV6-5 with TRBJ2-1, with 8 bases identical to TRBD2. Germline V lookup: CDR1 MNHEY, CDR2 SVGAGI. This CDR3 region has 16 residues. Losses at the gene ends were 4 bases for V and 4 bases for J; bases not matched to a gene: 9. The CDR3 sequence: CASSSLLAATYNEQFF. The CDR3 bases are TGTGCCAGCAGTTCCCTACTAGCGGCTACATACAATGAGCAGTTCTTC.

Note on this clone: One end of the junction varies from germline; a read error may be responsible. The chain combines TRBV7-9 with TRBJ2-5, with D unclear. Germline V CDR1 and CDR2: SEHNR, FQNEAQ (reference sequence). The CDR3 covers 12 residues. This CDR3 is CASTLAGETQYF. The CDR3 DNA is TGTGCCAGCACCTTAGCCGGGGAGACCCAGTACTTC.

The V and J genes are TRBV27 and TRBJ1-5; D is possibly TRBD1 (5 bases). The CDR3 has 14 residues. Germline CDR1 reads MNHEY; CDR2 reads SMNVEV (reference sequence). V was shortened by 6 bases and J by 5 bases, with 14 bases between the two germline ends. The chain's CDR3 is CASSQLQGYQPQHF. For the CDR3, the DNA is TGTGCCAGCAGCCAGCTCCAGGGCTATCAGCCCCAGCATTTT.

V usage is TRBV6-1 and J usage is TRBJ2-3, with 12 bases that match TRBD2. Germline CDR1 MNHNS, CDR2 SASEGT. The ends lost 3 bases at V and 7 bases at J; junction bases unmatched: 5. This CDR3 has 15 amino acids. CDR3 region: CASSELAGGPHTQYF. The CDR3 DNA sequence: TGTGCCAGCAGTGAGCTAGCGGGAGGGCCCCATACGCAGTATTTT.

This clone appeared a single time. The rearrangement links TRBV18 to TRBJ1-5; 7 bases are shared with TRBD1. The J segment lost 0 bases and the V segment lost 1 base, leaving 6 bases of the junction unmatched. Germline loops: CDR1 KGHSH, CDR2 LQKENI. CDR3 length: 17 residues. The CDR3 DNA reads as TGTGCCAGCTCACCACTCCGGGACAGCTATAGCAATCAGCCCCAGCATTTT. It translates to CASSPLRDSYSNQPQHF.

V and J are TRBV6-2 or TRBV6-3 and TRBJ1-2, with 7 bases that match TRBD1. This CDR3 is built from 13 residues. Trimming removed 6 bases from V and 6 bases from J; junction bases left unmatched: 7. CDR1 and CDR2 from the germline V gene are MNHEY and SVGEGT. The CDR3 is CASSLDRFDGYTF. The CDR3 nucleotides are TGTGCCAGCAGCTTGGACAGGTTTGATGGCTACACCTTC.

V is TRBV12-3 or TRBV12-4 and J is TRBJ2-7, with D perhaps TRBD2 (6 bases). CDR3 length equals 13 residues. V was clipped by 2 bases and J by 5 bases, with 10 bases between them. CDR3 sequence reads: CASSLRWGDEQYF. The CDR3 nucleotides are TGTGCCAGCAGTTTAAGGTGGGGGGACGAGCAGTACTTC.

In regard to this clone: The same CDR3 is also encoded by other DNA sequences in this sample. The V gene is TRBV5-1, the J gene TRBJ1-2; weak D call: TRBD1 (6 bases). The CDR3 runs to 12 residues. Trimming took off 0 bases at V and 6 bases at J, with 6 bases between the two ends. Germline CDR1 reads SGHRS; CDR2 reads YFSETQ. The CDR3 bases are TGCGCCAGCAGCTTGGCAGGGGATGGCTACACCTTC. This codes for CASSLAGDGYTF. Based on the CDR3 plus reference TRBV5-1 and TRBJ1-2, the full variable domain is KAGVTQTPRYLIKTRGQQVTLSCSPISGHRSVSWYQQTPGQGLQFLFEYFSETQRNKGNFPGRFSGRQFSNSRSEMNVSTLELGDSALYLCASSLAGDGYTFGSGTRLTVV.